This T cell receptor (beta chain) was documented in a study of blood T cell repertoires in COVID-19. About the research overall: COVID-19 samples collected from the United States, Italy and Spain covered acute and convalescent phases. Sources were T cells, B-cell-depleted T cells, or PBMCs; the material itself was cDNA or gDNA.

TCRdb's copy holds only in-frame clones and misses some; the assay was immunoSEQ multiplex PCR. The table lists some 700,000 clones, about 90% of them singletons, with roughly 0.25% in the top ten. Germline V gives CDR1 DFQATT, CDR2 SNEGSKA (reference sequence). V lost 5 bases, J lost 9 bases, and 13 bases lay in between. The CDR3 totals 11 residues. The J gene is TRBJ1-2, the V gene TRBV20-1; no firm D call. Sample: peripheral blood. This TCR came from a woman aged 18-29 years with acute or convalescent COVID-19. The CDR3 bases are TGCAGTGCTCCACAGAGACGGAGCTACACCTTC. Its protein is CSAPQRRSYTF.